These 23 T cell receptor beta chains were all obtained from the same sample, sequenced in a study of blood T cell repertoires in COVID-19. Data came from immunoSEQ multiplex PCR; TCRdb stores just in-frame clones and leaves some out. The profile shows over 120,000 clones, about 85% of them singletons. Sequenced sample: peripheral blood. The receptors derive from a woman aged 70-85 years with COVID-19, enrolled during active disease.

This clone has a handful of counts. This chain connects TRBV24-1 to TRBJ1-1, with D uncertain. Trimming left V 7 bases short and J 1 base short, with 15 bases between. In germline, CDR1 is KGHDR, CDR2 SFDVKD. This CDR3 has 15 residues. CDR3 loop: CATRSLNGENTEAFF. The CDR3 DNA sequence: TGTGCCACCAGATCACTGAACGGGGAGAACACTGAAGCTTTCTTT.

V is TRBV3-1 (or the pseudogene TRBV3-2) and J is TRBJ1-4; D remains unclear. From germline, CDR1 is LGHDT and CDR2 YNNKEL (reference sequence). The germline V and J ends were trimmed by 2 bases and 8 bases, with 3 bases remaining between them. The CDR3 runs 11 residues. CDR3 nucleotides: TGTGCCAGCAGCCAATTAGAAAAACTGTTTTTT. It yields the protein CASSQLEKLFF.

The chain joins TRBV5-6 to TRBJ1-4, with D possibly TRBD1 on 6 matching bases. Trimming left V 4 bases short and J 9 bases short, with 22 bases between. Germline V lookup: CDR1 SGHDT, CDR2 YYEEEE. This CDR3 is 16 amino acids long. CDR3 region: CASSRDPTGSPQKLFF. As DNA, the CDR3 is TGTGCCAGCAGCCGGGACCCCACAGGGAGCCCCCAAAAACTGTTTTTT.

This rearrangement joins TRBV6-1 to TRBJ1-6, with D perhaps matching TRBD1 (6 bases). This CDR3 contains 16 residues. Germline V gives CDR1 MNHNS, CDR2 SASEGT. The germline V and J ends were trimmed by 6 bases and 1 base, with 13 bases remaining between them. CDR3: CASREQGSSYNSPLHF. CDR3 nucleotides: TGTGCCAGCAGGGAACAGGGATCGTCCTATAATTCACCCCTCCACTTT.

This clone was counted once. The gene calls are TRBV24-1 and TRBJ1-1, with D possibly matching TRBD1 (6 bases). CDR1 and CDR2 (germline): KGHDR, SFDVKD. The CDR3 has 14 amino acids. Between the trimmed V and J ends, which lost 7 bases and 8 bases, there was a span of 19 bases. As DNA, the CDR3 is TGTGCCACCAGGGGACACAAGGGGCCGGGAGAAGCTTTCTTT. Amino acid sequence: CATRGHKGPGEAFF.

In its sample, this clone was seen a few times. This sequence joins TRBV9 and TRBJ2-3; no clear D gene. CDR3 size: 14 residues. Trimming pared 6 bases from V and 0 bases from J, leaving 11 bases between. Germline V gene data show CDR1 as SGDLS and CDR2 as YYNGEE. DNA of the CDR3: TGTGCCAGCAACAGTCTGAAGAGCACAGATACGCAGTATTTT. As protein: CASNSLKSTDTQYF.

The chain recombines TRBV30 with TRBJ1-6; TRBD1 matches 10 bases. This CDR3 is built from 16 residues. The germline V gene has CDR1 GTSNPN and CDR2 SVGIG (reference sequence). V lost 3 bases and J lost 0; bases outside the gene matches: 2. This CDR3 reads CAWRDRGSSYNSPLHF. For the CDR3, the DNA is TGTGCCTGGAGGGACAGGGGGTCCTCCTATAATTCACCCCTCCACTTT.

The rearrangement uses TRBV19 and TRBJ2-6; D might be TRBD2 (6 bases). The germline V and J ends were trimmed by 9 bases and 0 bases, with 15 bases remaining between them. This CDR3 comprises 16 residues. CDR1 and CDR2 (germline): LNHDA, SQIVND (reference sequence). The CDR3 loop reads CASRPAGSSGANVLTF. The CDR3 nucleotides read TGTGCCAGCCGACCAGCCGGGAGCTCTGGGGCCAACGTCCTGACTTTC. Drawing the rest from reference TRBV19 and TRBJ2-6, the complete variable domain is DGGITQSPKYLFRKEGQNVTLSCEQNLNHDAMYWYRQDPGQGLRLIYYSQIVNDFQKGDIAEGYSVSREKKESFPLTVTSAQKNPTAFYLCASRPAGSSGANVLTFGAGSRLTVL.

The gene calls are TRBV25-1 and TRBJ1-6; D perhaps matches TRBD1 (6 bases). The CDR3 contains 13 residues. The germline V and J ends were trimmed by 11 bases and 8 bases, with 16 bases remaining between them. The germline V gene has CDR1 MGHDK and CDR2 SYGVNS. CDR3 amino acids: CAGRQDEDSPLHF. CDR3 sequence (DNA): TGTGCCGGTAGACAGGATGAAGATTCACCCCTCCACTTT.

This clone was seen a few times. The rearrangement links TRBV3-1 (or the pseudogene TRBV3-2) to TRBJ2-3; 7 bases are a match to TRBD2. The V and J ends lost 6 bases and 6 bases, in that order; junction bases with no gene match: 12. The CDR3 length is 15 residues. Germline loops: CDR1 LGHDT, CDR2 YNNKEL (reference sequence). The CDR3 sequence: CASSPMGGAVDTQYF. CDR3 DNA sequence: TGTGCCAGCAGTCCTATGGGAGGGGCGGTGGATACGCAGTATTTT.

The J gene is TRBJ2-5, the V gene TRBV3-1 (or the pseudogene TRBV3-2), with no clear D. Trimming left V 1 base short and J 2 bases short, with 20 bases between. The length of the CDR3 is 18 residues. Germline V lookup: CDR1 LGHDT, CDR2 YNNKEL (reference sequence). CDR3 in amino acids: CASSQVIMGRNYQETQYF. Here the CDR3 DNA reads TGTGCCAGCAGCCAAGTAATTATGGGCCGTAATTATCAAGAGACCCAGTACTTC.

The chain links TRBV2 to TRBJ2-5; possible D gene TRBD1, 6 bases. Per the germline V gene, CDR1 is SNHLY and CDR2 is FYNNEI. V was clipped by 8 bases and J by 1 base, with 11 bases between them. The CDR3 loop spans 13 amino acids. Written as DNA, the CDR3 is TGTGCCAGCGTGAGGGACATCCAAGAGACCCAGTACTTC. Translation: CASVRDIQETQYF.

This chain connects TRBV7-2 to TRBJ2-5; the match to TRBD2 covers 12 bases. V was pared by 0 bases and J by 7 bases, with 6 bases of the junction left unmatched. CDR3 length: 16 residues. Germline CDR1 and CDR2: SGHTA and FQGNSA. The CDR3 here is CASSLALAGGRRTQYF. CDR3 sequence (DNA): TGTGCCAGCAGCTTAGCTCTAGCGGGGGGGAGACGGACCCAGTACTTC. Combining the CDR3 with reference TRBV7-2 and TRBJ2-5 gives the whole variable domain GAGVSQSPSNKVTEKGKDVELRCDPISGHTALYWYRQSLGQGLEFLIYFQGNSAPDKSGLPSDRFSAERTGGSVSTLTIQRTQQEDSAVYLCASSLALAGGRRTQYFGPGTRLLVL.

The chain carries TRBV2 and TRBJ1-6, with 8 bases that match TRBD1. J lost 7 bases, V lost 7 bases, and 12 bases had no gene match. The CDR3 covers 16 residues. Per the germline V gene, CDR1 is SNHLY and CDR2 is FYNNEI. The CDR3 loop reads CASNTGGQRKNSPLHF. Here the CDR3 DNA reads TGTGCCAGCAATACAGGGGGGCAAAGAAAGAATTCACCCCTCCACTTT.

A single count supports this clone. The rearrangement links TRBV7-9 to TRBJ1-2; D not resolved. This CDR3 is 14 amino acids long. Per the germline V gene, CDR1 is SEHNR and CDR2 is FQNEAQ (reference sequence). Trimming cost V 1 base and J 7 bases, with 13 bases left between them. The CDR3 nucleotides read TGTGCCAGCAGCTTAGAAATCGGCGGGGTTGGCTACACCTTC. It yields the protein CASSLEIGGVGYTF.

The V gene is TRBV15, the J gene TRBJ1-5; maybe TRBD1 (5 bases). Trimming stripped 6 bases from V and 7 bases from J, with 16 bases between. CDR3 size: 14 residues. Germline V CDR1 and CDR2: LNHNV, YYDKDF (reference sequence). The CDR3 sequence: CATRGAGGIQPQHF. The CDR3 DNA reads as TGTGCCACCAGAGGGGCAGGAGGGATCCAGCCCCAGCATTTT.

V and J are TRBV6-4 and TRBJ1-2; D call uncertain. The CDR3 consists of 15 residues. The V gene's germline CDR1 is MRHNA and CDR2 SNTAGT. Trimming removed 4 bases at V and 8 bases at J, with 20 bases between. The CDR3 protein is CASSAEGGPAGGYTF. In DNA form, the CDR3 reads TGTGCCAGCAGTGCCGAGGGCGGACCGGCGGGGGGCTACACCTTC.

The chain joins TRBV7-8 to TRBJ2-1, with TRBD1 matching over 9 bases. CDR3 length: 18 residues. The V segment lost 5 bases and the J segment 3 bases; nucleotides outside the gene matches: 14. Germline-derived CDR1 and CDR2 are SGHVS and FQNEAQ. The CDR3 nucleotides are TGTGCCAGCAGCCCAGACCGAACCGGACAGGGGAACTACAATGAGCAGTTCTTC. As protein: CASSPDRTGQGNYNEQFF.

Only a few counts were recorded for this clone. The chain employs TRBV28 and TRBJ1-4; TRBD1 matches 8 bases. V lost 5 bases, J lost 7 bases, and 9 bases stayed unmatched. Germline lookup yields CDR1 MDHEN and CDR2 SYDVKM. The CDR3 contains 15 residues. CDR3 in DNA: TGTGCCAGCAGTCTACCGACAGGGGTTGGTGAAAAACTGTTTTTT. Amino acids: CASSLPTGVGEKLFF. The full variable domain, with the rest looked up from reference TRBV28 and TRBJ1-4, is DVKVTQSSRYLVKRTGEKVFLECVQDMDHENMFWYRQDPGLGLRLIYFSYDVKMKEKGDIPEGYSVSREKKERFSLILESASTNQTSMYLCASSLPTGVGEKLFFGSGTQLSVL.

The DNA of the CDR3 is TGCAGCGTTTCAGGAGGGGGCTCGGGCACCGGGGAGCTGTTTTTT. It yields the protein CSVSGGGSGTGELFF. This chain links TRBV29-1 with TRBJ2-2, with D possibly being TRBD1 (7 bases). The germline V and J ends were trimmed by 5 bases and 4 bases, with 17 bases remaining between them. The CDR3 is 15 residues long. The germline gives CDR1 SQVTM, CDR2 ANQGSEA.

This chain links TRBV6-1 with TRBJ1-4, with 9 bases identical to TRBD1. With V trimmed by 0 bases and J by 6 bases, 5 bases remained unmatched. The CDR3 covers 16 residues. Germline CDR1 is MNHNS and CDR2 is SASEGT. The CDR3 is CASSEAETGGYEKLFF. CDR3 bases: TGTGCCAGCAGTGAAGCTGAGACAGGGGGTTATGAAAAACTGTTTTTT.

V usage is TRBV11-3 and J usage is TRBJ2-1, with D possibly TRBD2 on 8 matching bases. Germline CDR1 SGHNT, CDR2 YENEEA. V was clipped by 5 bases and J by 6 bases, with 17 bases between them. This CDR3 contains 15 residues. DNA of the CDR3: TGTGCCAGCAGCCCAGGGGGGACTAGTGGCAATGAGCAGTTCTTC. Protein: CASSPGGTSGNEQFF.

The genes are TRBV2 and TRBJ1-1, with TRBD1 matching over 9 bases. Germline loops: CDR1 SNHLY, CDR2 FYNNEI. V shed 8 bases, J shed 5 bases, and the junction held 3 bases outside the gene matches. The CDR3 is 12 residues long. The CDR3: CASDRGGTEAFF. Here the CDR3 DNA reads TGTGCCAGCGACAGGGGGGGTACTGAAGCTTTCTTT.